Listed here are 13 T cell receptor beta chains from one sample, sequenced in a study of CD8 T cells in ankylosing spondylitis. TCRdb re-derived calls from the 5' RACE reads in MiXCR, one entry per CDR3 protein. The table records 150,000 to 200,000 distinct CDR3 sequences, approximately 16% of them present only once. What was sequenced was blood, either unsorted or a sorted T cell fraction (not recorded which). The source of these receptors is a male donor with ankylosing spondylitis or in good health (not recorded which).

In this sample, this clonotype turned up many times. The chain uses TRBV20-1 and TRBJ2-4, with 8 bases lining up with TRBD2. The CDR3 is made up of 16 amino acids. V shed 0 bases, J shed 2 bases, and the junction held 6 bases outside the gene matches. Per the germline V gene, CDR1 is DFQATT and CDR2 is SNEGSKA (reference sequence). Here the CDR3 DNA reads TGCAGTGCTAGAGATCTACTAGCGGCACCCAAAAACATTCAGTACTTC. It yields the protein CSARDLLAAPKNIQYF.

This clonotype was detected ten times or more. The chain links TRBV27 to TRBJ1-5; the match to TRBD1 covers 9 bases. Germline V gene lookup returns CDR1 MNHEY and CDR2 SMNVEV (reference sequence). With 5 bases clipped from V and 3 bases from J, the junction kept 14 bases outside the gene matches. The CDR3 has 18 residues. CDR3 in amino acids: CASSPQVGTGIVNQPQHF. CDR3 DNA sequence: TGTGCCAGCAGTCCACAGGTTGGGACAGGGATTGTCAATCAGCCCCAGCATTTT.

This clonotype came up many times. The rearrangement joins TRBV29-1 to TRBJ2-1, with D hard to call. Germline CDR1 is SQVTM and CDR2 is ANQGSEA. The germline V and J ends were trimmed by 3 bases and 0 bases, with 9 bases remaining between them. The CDR3 totals 14 residues. CDR3 nucleotides: TGCAGCGTTGATAGGTACAGCTCCTACAATGAGCAGTTCTTC. Residues: CSVDRYSSYNEQFF.

This clonotype has a count of ten or more. The chain recombines TRBV24-1 with TRBJ2-7; 10 nucleotides line up with TRBD2. This CDR3 comprises 15 residues. The germline V gene has CDR1 KGHDR and CDR2 SFDVKD. With 3 bases clipped from V and 1 base from J, the junction kept 2 bases outside the gene matches. The CDR3 sequence: CATSDALAGSYEQYF. Written as DNA, the CDR3 is TGTGCCACCAGTGATGCACTAGCGGGATCCTACGAGCAGTACTTC.

This clonotype was picked up many times. J is TRBJ2-1 and V is TRBV12-3 or TRBV12-4; D gene unclear. V was trimmed by 5 bases and J by 6 bases, leaving 8 bases between them. This CDR3 has 12 amino acids. CDR3 DNA sequence: TGTGCCAGCAGTCCCGACTCCAATGAGCAGTTCTTC. It codes for CASSPDSNEQFF.

This clonotype appeared many times. The rearrangement joins TRBV5-6 to TRBJ2-1; TRBD2 aligns across 10 bases. V lost 0 bases to trimming and J lost 4 bases; unmatched junction nucleotides: 1. The CDR3 length is 15 residues. CDR1 SGHDT and CDR2 YYEEEE come from the germline V gene. The CDR3 DNA is TGTGCCAGCAGCTTGGGACTAGCGGGTTACAATGAGCAGTTCTTC. Protein product: CASSLGLAGYNEQFF.

This clonotype showed up many times. The chain employs TRBV29-1 and TRBJ1-1; 11 nucleotides align to TRBD1. This CDR3 has 13 amino acids. CDR1 is SQVTM and CDR2 is ANQGSEA in the germline V gene. V lost 7 bases, J lost 3 bases, and 4 bases stayed unmatched. CDR3: CSAAGQGDTEAFF. In DNA form, the CDR3 reads TGCAGCGCTGCGGGACAGGGGGACACTGAAGCTTTCTTT.

This rearrangement joins TRBV30 to TRBJ2-3; 11 nucleotides match TRBD1. Trimming cost V 2 bases and J 3 bases; bases outside gene matches: 4. Germline CDR1 reads GTSNPN; CDR2 reads SVGIG (reference sequence). This CDR3 comprises 15 residues. The CDR3 DNA reads as TGTGCCTGGAGTCGGACAGGGGGCAGGACAGATACGCAGTATTTT. This translates into CAWSRTGGRTDTQYF.

This clonotype occurred a few times. This chain uses TRBV7-3 with TRBJ2-4, with 9 bases aligning to TRBD2. The CDR3 loop spans 15 amino acids. CDR1 and CDR2 (germline): SGHTA, FQGTGA. With 5 bases clipped from V and 4 bases from J, the junction kept 6 bases outside the gene matches. The DNA of the CDR3 is TGTGCCAGCAGCGACGGCGGGGGGGGTAAAAACATTCAGTACTTC. This translates into CASSDGGGGKNIQYF.

The V gene is TRBV29-1, the J gene TRBJ1-2; possible D gene TRBD1, 6 bases. Trimming shortened V by 0 bases and J by 6 bases, and 17 bases separated the two germline ends. The CDR3 runs to 15 residues. The V gene's germline CDR1 is SQVTM and CDR2 ANQGSEA. The CDR3 DNA sequence: TGCAGCGTTGAAGATCGAACAGGGTGGGGGAATGGCTACACCTTC. It encodes CSVEDRTGWGNGYTF.

This clonotype was seen just once. This chain connects TRBV18 to TRBJ1-5, with 7 bases aligning to TRBD1. From germline, CDR1 is KGHSH and CDR2 LQKENI. This CDR3 has 15 amino acids. J gave up 5 bases and V 5 bases, and 9 bases lay outside the gene matches. The CDR3 reads CASSSTTGRDQPQHF. CDR3 bases: TGTGCCAGCTCATCAACGACAGGGAGGGATCAGCCCCAGCATTTT.

This clonotype was counted at least ten times. This chain links TRBV5-1 with TRBJ1-4; 12 positions agree with TRBD1. J gave up 8 bases and V 0 bases, and 14 bases lay outside the gene matches. Germline CDR1 reads SGHRS; CDR2 reads YFSETQ. The CDR3 runs to 19 residues. This chain's CDR3 is CASSLDAGTGGRISEKLFF. CDR3 DNA sequence: TGCGCCAGCAGCTTGGACGCCGGGACAGGGGGCCGCATTAGCGAAAAACTGTTTTTT.

This clonotype showed up just once. The chain is built from TRBV20-1 and TRBJ1-5, with D unclear. This CDR3 is 16 amino acids long. Germline CDR1 is DFQATT and CDR2 is SNEGSKA (reference sequence). The germline V and J ends were trimmed by 3 bases and 0 bases, with 15 bases remaining between them. The CDR3 DNA reads TGCAGTGCTAGTTCGCGACTGACTTATAGCAATCAGCCCCAGCATTTT. It specifies CSASSRLTYSNQPQHF.